These T cell receptor beta chains were read from a single sample in a study of T-cell memory formation after mild COVID-19. TCRdb reprocessed the 5' RACE reads with MiXCR, giving one entry per CDR3 protein. The data hold roughly 300,000 distinct CDR3 sequences, with less than 9.5% observed a single time. Sequencing used PBMCs or a T cell subset sorted from them (not recorded which). All receptors come from a man between 18 and 29 years old who had mild COVID-19 (a few samples of this study predate the infection). Cell type and time point are not known. The CDR3 runs from the conserved cysteine through the conserved F or W. The D gene is left open where the match is weak. Size is stated for part of the rows, as once, few or many counts, or as a class when the clone is expanded.

d_call j_call clone_size v_call cdr3_nt cdr3_aa
TRBD2 TRBJ2-3 - TRBV4-2 TGTGCCAGCAGCCCCGCAACTAGCGGGGCGGCTTCGCAGTATTTT CASSPATSGAASQYF
- TRBJ2-7 few TRBV18 TGTGCCAGCTCACCTTGGAGGGCGGGGGAGCAGTACTTC CASSPWRAGEQYF
TRBD1 TRBJ2-5 - TRBV7-6 TGTGCCAGCAGCACCTGGGACAGAGAGACCCAGTACTTC CASSTWDRETQYF
TRBD1 TRBJ2-5 few TRBV5-1 TGCGCCAGCAGCCCGGACAGGCCCTTTATGGAGACCCAGTACTTC CASSPDRPFMETQYF
TRBD1 TRBJ2-5 - TRBV11-2 TGTGCCAGCAGCCCAACACAGGGGTTCCAAGAGACCCAGTACTTC CASSPTQGFQETQYF
- TRBJ1-2 - TRBV20-1 TGCAGTGCTAGAGAAAGGGGTAACTATGGCTACACCTTC CSARERGNYGYTF
TRBD1 TRBJ1-2 few TRBV27 TGTGCCAGCAGTTTATTAGGACAGGGACGTGACTACACCTTC CASSLLGQGRDYTF
TRBD2 TRBJ2-1 - TRBV2 TGTGCCAGCAGTGGCGGGGGGGCCTCCTTTAGCTCCTACAATGAGCAGTTCTTC CASSGGGASFSSYNEQFF
- TRBJ2-1 few TRBV5-1 TGCGCCAGCAGCTTTGTCTACAATGAGCAGTTCTTC CASSFVYNEQFF
TRBD1 TRBJ2-4 many TRBV27 TGTGCCAGCAGTTTGCGACAGGGGGCGAACATTCAGTACTTC CASSLRQGANIQYF
- TRBJ1-2 - TRBV12-3/TRBV12-4 TGTGCCAGCAGTTTCTCAGGGGTCGACTATGGCTACACCTTC CASSFSGVDYGYTF
- TRBJ2-1 - TRBV20-1 TGCAGTGCTAGTTTCAATGAGCAGTTCTTC CSASFNEQFF
TRBD2 TRBJ2-2 many TRBV5-1 TGCGCCAGCAGCCGCCCAGTAGCGGGGCACACCGGGGAGCTGTTTTTT CASSRPVAGHTGELFF
TRBD1 TRBJ1-1 few TRBV7-9 TGTGCCAGCAGCACCCGACAGGGTACGGACACTGAAGCTTTCTTT CASSTRQGTDTEAFF
- TRBJ1-1 few TRBV19 TGTGCCACGTCTCCTGGGGGTATAGAAGCTTTCTTT CATSPGGIEAFF